This T cell receptor (beta chain) was documented in a study of human T cells and chemical hapten exposure. Separate cDNA molecules received unique molecular identifiers, which the library attached to them. TCRdb used MiXCR to reprocess the RACE reads, holding one entry per CDR3 protein. Of some 96,000 distinct CDR3 sequences in the sample, 25% to 30% were seen once. Trimming stripped 6 bases from V and 4 bases from J, with 7 bases between. The CDR3 consists of 11 residues. Germline CDR1 reads MNHEY; CDR2 reads SVGAGI. Time point given: patch test 3, about 24 weeks after DPC sensitization. Indicated treatment: therapeutic diphenylcyclopropenone sensitization with weekly scalp DPC. Sample donors consisted of patients with alopecia, aged 18 to 70 years, who were suitable for DPC. General study results and limits: TCRs whose frequency exceeded 1 in 1000 remained the same following DPC sensitization.

This clonotype came up a few times. Its cognate antigen is unknown. The chain carries TRBV6-5 and TRBJ2-7; no clear D. This specimen was whole blood, taken in connection with sensitization to the hapten diphenylcyclopropenone (DPC). The clonotype comes from a man aged 40-55 years with alopecia areata. Some clones in this sample may be carry-over from other donors' samples. CDR3 loop: CASSDGYEQYF. The CDR3 region has the DNA TGTGCCAGCAGCGACGGATACGAGCAGTACTTC.